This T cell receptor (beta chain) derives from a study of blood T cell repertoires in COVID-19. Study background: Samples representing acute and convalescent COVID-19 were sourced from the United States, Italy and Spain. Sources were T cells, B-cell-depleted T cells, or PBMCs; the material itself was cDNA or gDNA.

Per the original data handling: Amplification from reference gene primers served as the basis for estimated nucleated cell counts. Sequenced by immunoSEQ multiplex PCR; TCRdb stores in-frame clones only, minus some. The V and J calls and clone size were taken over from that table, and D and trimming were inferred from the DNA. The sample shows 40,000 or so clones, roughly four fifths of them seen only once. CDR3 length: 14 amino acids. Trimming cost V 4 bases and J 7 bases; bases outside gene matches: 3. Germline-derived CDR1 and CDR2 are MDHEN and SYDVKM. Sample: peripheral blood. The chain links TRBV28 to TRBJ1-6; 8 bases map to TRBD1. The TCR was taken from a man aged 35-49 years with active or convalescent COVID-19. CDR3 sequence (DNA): TGTGCCAGCAGTTACAGGGGGGGGAATTCACCCCTCCACTTT. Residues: CASSYRGGNSPLHF.